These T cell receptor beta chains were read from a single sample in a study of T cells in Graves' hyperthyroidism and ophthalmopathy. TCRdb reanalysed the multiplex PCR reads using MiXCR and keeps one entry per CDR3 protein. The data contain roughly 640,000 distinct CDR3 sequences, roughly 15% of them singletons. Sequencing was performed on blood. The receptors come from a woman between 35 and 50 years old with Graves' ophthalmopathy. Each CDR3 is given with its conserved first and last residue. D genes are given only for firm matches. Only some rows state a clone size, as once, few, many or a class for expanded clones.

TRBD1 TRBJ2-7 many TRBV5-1 CASSKGTGLYYEQYF TGCGCCAGCAGCAAAGGGACAGGGCTCTACTACGAGCAGTACTTC
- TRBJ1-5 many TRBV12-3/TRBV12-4 CASSLESHNQPQHF TGTGCCAGCAGTTTGGAGAGCCACAATCAGCCCCAGCATTTT
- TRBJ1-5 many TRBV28 CASSWSGARSPQHF TGTGCCAGCAGTTGGTCGGGGGCAAGGTCGCCCCAGCATTTT
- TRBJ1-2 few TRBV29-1 CSVSGLAAGANYGYTF TGCAGCGTTTCGGGTCTGGCGGCAGGGGCTAACTATGGCTACACCTTC
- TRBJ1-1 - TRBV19 CASRTGAPDTEAFF TGTGCCAGTAGAACGGGGGCTCCTGACACTGAAGCTTTCTTT
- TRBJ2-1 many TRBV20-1 CSAPDESSYNEQFF TGCAGTGCCCCGGACGAGAGCTCCTACAATGAGCAGTTCTTC
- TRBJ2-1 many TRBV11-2 CASSVLMGRVQFF TGTGCCAGCAGCGTCCTAATGGGCAGGGTTCAGTTCTTC
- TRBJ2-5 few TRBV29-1 CSADGGLKTQYF TGCAGCGCCGACGGGGGGCTAAAGACCCAGTACTTC
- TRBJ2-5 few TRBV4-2 CASSQDSKETQYF TGTGCCAGCAGCCAAGATTCGAAGGAGACCCAGTACTTC
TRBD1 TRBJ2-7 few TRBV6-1 CASRLTGGAEQYF TGTGCCAGCAGGCTCACAGGGGGCGCCGAGCAGTACTTC
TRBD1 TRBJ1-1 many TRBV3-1 CASSQGAGGDTEAFF TGTGCCAGCAGCCAAGGAGCAGGGGGGGACACTGAAGCTTTCTTT
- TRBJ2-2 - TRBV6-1 CASGGTVVGPGELFF TGTGCCAGCGGGGGGACAGTCGTCGGCCCCGGGGAGCTGTTTTTT